These T cell receptor beta chains were read from a single sample in a study of T cells after yellow fever vaccination. TCRdb re-called the 5' RACE reads with MiXCR, one entry per CDR3 protein. Among about 320,000 distinct CDR3 sequences, over 3.5% were seen once, and the ten largest hold 19%. Sequencing used PBMCs, obtained 15 days after the yellow fever booster vaccination. The receptors were gathered from a man aged 18 to 30 who received the YFV17D yellow fever vaccine. CDR3s include the opening cysteine and the closing phenylalanine or tryptophan. A D gene is named only where the DNA matches it firmly. Expanded clones are given a class, and other clones once, few, many or no size at all.

16	TRBV7-2	TRBJ2-5	NA	many	TGTGCCAGCAGCTTACCCGTTGGAGGGGCGGAGGAGACCCAGTACTTC	CASSLPVGGAEETQYF
14	TRBV20-1	TRBJ1-1	NA	many	TGCAGTGCTGGGAGTTGGAGGGGGAACACTGAAGCTTTCTTT	CSAGSWRGNTEAFF
16	TRBV6-6	TRBJ1-3	NA	few	TGTGCCAGCAGTTACTCGAAGTTTGGGGAAGGGGACACCATATATTTT	CASSYSKFGEGDTIYF
12	TRBV5-1	TRBJ2-1	NA	many	TGCGCCAGCAGCTGGGGGGAAAATGAGCAGTTCTTC	CASSWGENEQFF
16	TRBV4-1	TRBJ1-5	NA	few	TGCGCCAGCAGCCAAGCGTTAGAGGTTAGCAATCAGCCCCAGCATTTT	CASSQALEVSNQPQHF
16	TRBV7-2	TRBJ1-5	TRBD1	few	TGTGCCAGCAGCACCGCGGGGACAGGGGGCTTTCAGCCCCAGCATTTT	CASSTAGTGGFQPQHF
15	TRBV5-1	TRBJ2-5	TRBD2	few	TGCGCCAGCAGCTTGGGCAGTACTAGCGTAGAGACCCAGTACTTC	CASSLGSTSVETQYF
15	TRBV9	TRBJ1-5	NA	NA	TGTGCCAGCAGCGTAGAGGGAAATAGCAATCAGCCCCAGCATTTT	CASSVEGNSNQPQHF
16	TRBV11-2	TRBJ2-2	TRBD1	few	TGTGCCAGCAGCCCGACAGGGTTGCGCGGCACCGGGGAGCTGTTTTTT	CASSPTGLRGTGELFF
13	TRBV20-1	TRBJ1-5	NA	few	TGCAGTGCTTCCGGACAGTCCAATCAGCCCCAGCATTTT	CSASGQSNQPQHF
14	TRBV7-9	TRBJ1-5	NA	few	TGTGCCAGCAGCCCGGAGGGGGGGGGTCAGCCCCAGCATTTT	CASSPEGGGQPQHF
15	TRBV7-9	TRBJ2-1	TRBD2	NA	TGTGCCAGCAGCCGCCGAGCGGGGGGGCCGAATGAGCAGTTCTTC	CASSRRAGGPNEQFF
15	TRBV5-1	TRBJ1-5	TRBD1	few	TGCGCCAGCAGTTTTACAGGGGGCCGGAATCAGCCCCAGCATTTT	CASSFTGGRNQPQHF
15	TRBV6-1	TRBJ2-1	TRBD2	few	TGTGCCAGCAGTGAAACCGGGGGGGCCCAGGGTGAGCAGTTCTTC	CASSETGGAQGEQFF